Listed below are T cell receptor beta chains from one sample, sequenced in a study of T cell responses to AZD1222 COVID-19 vaccine. The data were produced by immunoSEQ multiplex PCR, yet TCRdb's version contains in-frame clones alone and is incomplete. The table includes approximately 270,000 clones, around 92% detected once. Sequenced material: peripheral blood, taken 28 days after the second AZD1222 dose. The source is an adult who received the AZD1222 COVID-19 vaccine. Each CDR3 is given with its conserved first and last residue. A D gene is named only where the DNA matches it firmly. Rows give clone size only sometimes, using once, few, many, or a class for an expanded clone.

V: TRBV3-1/TRBV3-2
D: -
size: -
J: TRBJ1-2
CDR3: CASSLGANYGYTF
DNA: TGTGCCAGCAGCCTCGGAGCGAACTATGGCTACACCTTC

V: TRBV3-1/TRBV3-2
D: -
size: -
J: TRBJ1-6
CDR3: CASSLGQPPYNSPLHF
DNA: TGTGCCAGCAGCCTGGGGCAGCCCCCCTATAATTCACCCCTCCACTTT

V: TRBV28
D: -
size: once
J: TRBJ2-7
CDR3: CASSFSPGVYYEQYF
DNA: TGTGCCAGCAGTTTTTCCCCAGGGGTTTACTACGAGCAGTACTTC

V: TRBV28
D: TRBD1
size: -
J: TRBJ2-7
CDR3: CASSSLSGGSSYEQYF
DNA: TGTGCCAGCAGCTCTCTCTCAGGGGGCAGTTCCTACGAGCAGTACTTC

V: TRBV6-5
D: -
size: -
J: TRBJ2-7
CDR3: CASSYSDSPYEQYF
DNA: TGTGCCAGCAGTTACTCGGACAGTCCCTACGAGCAGTACTTC

V: TRBV18
D: -
size: -
J: TRBJ2-7
CDR3: CASANRRNPTYEQYF
DNA: TGTGCCAGCGCTAACAGGCGAAACCCTACCTACGAGCAGTACTTC

V: TRBV19
D: TRBD1
size: -
J: TRBJ2-4
CDR3: CASSIGQGAVDIQYF
DNA: TGTGCCAGTAGTATAGGACAGGGGGCGGTAGACATTCAGTACTTC

V: TRBV10-3
D: -
size: -
J: TRBJ1-1
CDR3: CAISESAGRRTEAFF
DNA: TGTGCCATCAGTGAGTCAGCAGGGAGGCGCACTGAAGCTTTCTTT

V: TRBV7-9
D: -
size: -
J: TRBJ2-1
CDR3: CASSLNGALGGEQFF
DNA: TGTGCCAGCAGCCTCAACGGGGCTTTAGGGGGGGAGCAGTTCTTC

V: TRBV19
D: -
size: -
J: TRBJ2-7
CDR3: CASSTLGTITGREYF
DNA: TGTGCCAGTAGTACTCTCGGGACAATCACCGGTAGGGAGTACTTC

V: TRBV5-1
D: TRBD1
size: -
J: TRBJ2-2
CDR3: CASSSGTGGNTGELFF
DNA: TGCGCCAGCAGCTCCGGGACAGGGGGGAACACCGGGGAGCTGTTTTTT

V: TRBV6-5
D: -
size: -
J: TRBJ2-7
CDR3: CATSRIRVQDEQYF
DNA: TGTGCCACTTCCAGGATCCGGGTGCAGGACGAGCAGTACTTC

V: TRBV6-5
D: -
size: few
J: TRBJ1-3
CDR3: CASRPTWTAGNTIYF
DNA: TGTGCCAGCAGGCCAACTTGGACGGCCGGAAACACCATATATTTT

V: TRBV2
D: -
size: -
J: TRBJ2-3
CDR3: CASSEGYTQYF
DNA: TGTGCCAGCAGTGAAGGTTATACGCAGTATTTT

V: TRBV25-1
D: -
size: -
J: TRBJ2-7
CDR3: CASSVPGRGQTYEQYF
DNA: TGTGCCAGCAGTGTCCCGGGGAGGGGGCAAACCTACGAGCAGTACTTC

V: TRBV5-1
D: -
size: -
J: TRBJ1-1
CDR3: CASSSGDPNTEAFF
DNA: TGCGCCAGCAGCTCGGGTGACCCGAACACTGAAGCTTTCTTT

V: TRBV7-8
D: -
size: once
J: TRBJ2-5
CDR3: CASSSGGGRRETQYF
DNA: TGTGCCAGCAGCTCGGGTGGCGGCAGACGCGAGACCCAGTACTTC

V: TRBV18
D: -
size: -
J: TRBJ2-5
CDR3: CASQIQETQYF
DNA: TGTGCCAGCCAAATCCAAGAGACCCAGTACTTC

V: TRBV7-2
D: TRBD1
size: -
J: TRBJ2-7
CDR3: CASSSVGTGPIYEQYF
DNA: TGTGCCAGCAGTTCCGTGGGGACAGGACCAATCTACGAGCAGTACTTC

V: TRBV5-1
D: TRBD1
size: -
J: TRBJ1-1
CDR3: CASSLTGGEFHTEAFF
DNA: TGCGCCAGCAGCTTGACAGGGGGCGAATTCCACACTGAAGCTTTCTTT

V: TRBV4-2
D: -
size: -
J: TRBJ2-7
CDR3: CASSQDQGTYEQYF
DNA: TGTGCCAGCAGCCAAGATCAAGGGACCTACGAGCAGTACTTC

V: TRBV28
D: -
size: once
J: TRBJ1-2
CDR3: CASSDPRGGMGYGYTF
DNA: TGTGCCAGCAGTGACCCCCGGGGGGGCATGGGCTATGGCTACACCTTC

V: TRBV6-5
D: TRBD1
size: -
J: TRBJ2-7
CDR3: CASSFRDRDYEQYF
DNA: TGTGCCAGCAGTTTCCGGGACAGGGACTACGAGCAGTACTTC

V: TRBV19
D: TRBD2
size: -
J: TRBJ2-2
CDR3: CASTLVAGGNTGELFF
DNA: TGTGCCAGTACTCTAGTAGCGGGGGGGAACACCGGGGAGCTGTTTTTT

V: TRBV4-1
D: TRBD2
size: -
J: TRBJ2-3
CDR3: CASSPRPYMTSGSTDTQYF
DNA: TGCGCCAGCAGCCCTCGACCTTATATGACTAGCGGAAGCACAGATACGCAGTATTTT

V: TRBV7-8
D: -
size: -
J: TRBJ1-2
CDR3: CASSAPAGSNYGYTF
DNA: TGTGCCAGCAGCGCACCCGCAGGTTCTAACTATGGCTACACCTTC

V: TRBV19
D: TRBD1
size: -
J: TRBJ1-2
CDR3: CASSYGTAYGYTF
DNA: TGTGCCAGTAGCTACGGGACAGCTTATGGCTACACCTTC

V: TRBV20-1
D: -
size: -
J: TRBJ2-7
CDR3: CSARPRAEQYF
DNA: TGCAGTGCTAGACCAAGGGCCGAGCAGTACTTC